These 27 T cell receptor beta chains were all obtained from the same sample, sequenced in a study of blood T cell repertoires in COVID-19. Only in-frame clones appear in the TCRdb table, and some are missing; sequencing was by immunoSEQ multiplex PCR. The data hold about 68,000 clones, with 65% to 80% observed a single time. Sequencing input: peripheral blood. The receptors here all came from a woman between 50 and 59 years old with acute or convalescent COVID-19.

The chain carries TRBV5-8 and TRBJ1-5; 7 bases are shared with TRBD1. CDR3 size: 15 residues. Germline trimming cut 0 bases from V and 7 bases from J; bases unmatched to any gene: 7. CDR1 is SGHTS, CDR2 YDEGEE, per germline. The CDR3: CASSLADRVGQPQHF. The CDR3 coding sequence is TGTGCCAGCAGCTTGGCCGACAGGGTTGGACAGCCCCAGCATTTT.

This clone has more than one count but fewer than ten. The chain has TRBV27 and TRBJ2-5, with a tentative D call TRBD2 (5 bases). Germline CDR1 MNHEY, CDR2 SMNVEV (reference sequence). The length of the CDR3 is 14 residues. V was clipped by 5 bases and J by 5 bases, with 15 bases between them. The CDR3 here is CASSLLGQRETQYF. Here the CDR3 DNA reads TGTGCCAGCAGTCTCCTGGGCCAGCGGGAGACCCAGTACTTC.

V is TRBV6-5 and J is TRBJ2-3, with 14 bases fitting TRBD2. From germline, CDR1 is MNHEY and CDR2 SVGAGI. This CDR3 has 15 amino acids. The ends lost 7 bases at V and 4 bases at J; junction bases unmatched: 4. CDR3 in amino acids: CASKRLAGGADTQYF. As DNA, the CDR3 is TGTGCCAGCAAACGACTAGCGGGAGGGGCAGATACGCAGTATTTT.

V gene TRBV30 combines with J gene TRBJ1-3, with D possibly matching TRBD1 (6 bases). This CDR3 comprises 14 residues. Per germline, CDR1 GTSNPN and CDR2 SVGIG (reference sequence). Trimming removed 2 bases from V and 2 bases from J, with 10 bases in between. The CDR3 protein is CAWSWGHAGNTIYF. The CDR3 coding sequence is TGTGCCTGGAGTTGGGGACATGCTGGAAACACCATATATTTT.

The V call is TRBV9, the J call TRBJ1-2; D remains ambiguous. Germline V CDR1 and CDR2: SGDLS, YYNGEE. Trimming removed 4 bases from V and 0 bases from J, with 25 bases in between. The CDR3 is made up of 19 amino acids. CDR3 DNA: TGTGCCAGCAGCACACCCGCCGGCGGAAACACTGACTCTAACTATGGCTACACCTTC. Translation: CASSTPAGGNTDSNYGYTF.

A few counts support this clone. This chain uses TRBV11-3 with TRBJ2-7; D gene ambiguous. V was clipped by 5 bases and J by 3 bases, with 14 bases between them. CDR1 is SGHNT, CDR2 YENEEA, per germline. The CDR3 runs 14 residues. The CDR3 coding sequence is TGTGCCAGCAGCGATAGTGGAGCTGACTACGAGCAGTACTTC. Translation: CASSDSGADYEQYF.

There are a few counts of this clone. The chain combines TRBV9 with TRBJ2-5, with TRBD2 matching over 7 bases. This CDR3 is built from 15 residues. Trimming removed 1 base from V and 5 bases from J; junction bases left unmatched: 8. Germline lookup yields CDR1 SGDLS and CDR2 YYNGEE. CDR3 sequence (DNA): TGTGCCAGCAGCGTAATAAGCGGGGAGGGGGAGACCCAGTACTTC. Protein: CASSVISGEGETQYF.

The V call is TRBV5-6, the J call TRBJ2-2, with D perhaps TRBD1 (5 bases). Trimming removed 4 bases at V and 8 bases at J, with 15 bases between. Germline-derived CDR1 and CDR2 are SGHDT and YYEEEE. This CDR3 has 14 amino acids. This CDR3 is CASSRDRGRGELFF. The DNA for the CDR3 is TGTGCCAGCAGCCGTGATAGGGGAAGAGGGGAGCTGTTTTTT.

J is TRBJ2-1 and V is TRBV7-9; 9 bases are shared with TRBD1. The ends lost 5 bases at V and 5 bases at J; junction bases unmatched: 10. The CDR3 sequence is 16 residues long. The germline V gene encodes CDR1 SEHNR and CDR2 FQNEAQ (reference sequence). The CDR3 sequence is CASSNLDRGSDNEQFF. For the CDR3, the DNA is TGTGCCAGCAGCAACCTGGACAGGGGATCGGACAATGAGCAGTTCTTC.

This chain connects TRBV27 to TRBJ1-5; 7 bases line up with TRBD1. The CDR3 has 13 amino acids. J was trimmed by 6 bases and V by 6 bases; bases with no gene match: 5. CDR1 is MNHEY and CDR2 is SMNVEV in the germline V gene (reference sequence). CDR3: CASRPDRFQPQHF. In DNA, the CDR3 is TGTGCCAGCAGACCGGACAGGTTTCAGCCCCAGCATTTT.

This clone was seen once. The CDR3 region is CATSTGAGNTIYF. The CDR3 nucleotides read TGTGCCACCAGCACAGGGGCTGGAAACACCATATATTTT. The V call is TRBV15, the J call TRBJ1-3; possible D gene TRBD1, 6 bases. Germline-derived CDR1 and CDR2 are LNHNV and YYDKDF (reference sequence). The CDR3 has 13 residues. Between the trimmed V and J ends, which lost 4 bases and 2 bases, there was a span of 6 bases.

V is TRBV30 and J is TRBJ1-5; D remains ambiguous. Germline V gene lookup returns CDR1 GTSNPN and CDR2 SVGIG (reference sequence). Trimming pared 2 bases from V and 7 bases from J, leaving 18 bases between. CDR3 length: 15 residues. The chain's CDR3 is CAWSISGLREQPQHF. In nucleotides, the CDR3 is TGTGCCTGGAGTATCTCCGGCCTGCGGGAACAGCCCCAGCATTTT. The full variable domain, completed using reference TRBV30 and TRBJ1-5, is SQTIHQWPATLVQPVGSPLSLECTVEGTSNPNLYWYRQAAGRGLQLLFYSVGIGQISSEVPQNLSASRPQDRQFILSSKKLLLSDSGFYLCAWSISGLREQPQHFGDGTRLSIL.

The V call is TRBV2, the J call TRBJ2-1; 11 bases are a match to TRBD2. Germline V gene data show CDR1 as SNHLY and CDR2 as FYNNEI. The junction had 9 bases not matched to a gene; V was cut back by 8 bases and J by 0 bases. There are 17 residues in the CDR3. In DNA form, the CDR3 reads TGTGCCAGCCGGCTAGCGGGAGGAGAAAACTCCTACAATGAGCAGTTCTTC. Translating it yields CASRLAGGENSYNEQFF.

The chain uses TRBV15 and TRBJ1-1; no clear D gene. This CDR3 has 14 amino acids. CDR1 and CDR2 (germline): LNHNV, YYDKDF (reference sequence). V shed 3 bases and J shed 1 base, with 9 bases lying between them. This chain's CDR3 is CATSRSGENTEAFF. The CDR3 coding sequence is TGTGCCACCAGCAGGAGTGGAGAGAACACTGAAGCTTTCTTT.

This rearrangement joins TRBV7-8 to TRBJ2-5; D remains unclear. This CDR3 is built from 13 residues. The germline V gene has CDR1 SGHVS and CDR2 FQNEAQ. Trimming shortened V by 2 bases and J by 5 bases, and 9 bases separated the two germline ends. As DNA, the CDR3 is TGTGCCAGCAGCTTAACTTTCCGGGAGACCCAGTACTTC. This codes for CASSLTFRETQYF.

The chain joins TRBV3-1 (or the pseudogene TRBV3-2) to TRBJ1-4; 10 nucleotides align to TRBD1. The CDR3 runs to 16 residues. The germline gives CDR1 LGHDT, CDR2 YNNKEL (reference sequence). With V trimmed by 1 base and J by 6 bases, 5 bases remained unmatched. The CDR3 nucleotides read TGTGCCAGCAGCCAAGGGGACAGGGGACGCGATGAAAAACTGTTTTTT. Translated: CASSQGDRGRDEKLFF.

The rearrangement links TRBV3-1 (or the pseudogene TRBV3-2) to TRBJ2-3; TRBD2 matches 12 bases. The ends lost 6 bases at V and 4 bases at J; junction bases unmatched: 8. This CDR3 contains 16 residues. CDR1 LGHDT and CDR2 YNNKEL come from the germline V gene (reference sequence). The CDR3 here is CASRPRLAGEADTQYF. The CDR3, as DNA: TGTGCCAGCAGACCTAGACTAGCGGGGGAAGCAGATACGCAGTATTTT.

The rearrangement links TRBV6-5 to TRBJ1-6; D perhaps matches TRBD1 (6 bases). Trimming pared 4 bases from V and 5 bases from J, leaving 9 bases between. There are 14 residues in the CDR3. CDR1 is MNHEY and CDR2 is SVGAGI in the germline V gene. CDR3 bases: TGTGCCAGCAGTTTCCGGGACAATAATTCACCCCTCCACTTT. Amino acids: CASSFRDNNSPLHF.

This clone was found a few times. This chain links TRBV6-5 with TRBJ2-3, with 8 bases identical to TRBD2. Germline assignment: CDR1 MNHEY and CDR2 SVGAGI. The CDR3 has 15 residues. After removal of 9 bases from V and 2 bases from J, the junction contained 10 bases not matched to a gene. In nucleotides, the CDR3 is TGTGCCAGGTTTCTCGGGGGGGGGACCACAGATACGCAGTATTTT. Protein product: CARFLGGGTTDTQYF.

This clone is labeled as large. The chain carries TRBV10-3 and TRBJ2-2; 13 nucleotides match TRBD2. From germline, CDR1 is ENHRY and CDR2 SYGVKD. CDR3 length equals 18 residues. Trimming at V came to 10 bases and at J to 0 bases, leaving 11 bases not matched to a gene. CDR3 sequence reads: CASSLAGGPPANTGELFF. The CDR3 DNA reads TGTGCCAGCTCACTAGCGGGGGGGCCACCCGCGAACACCGGGGAGCTGTTTTTT.

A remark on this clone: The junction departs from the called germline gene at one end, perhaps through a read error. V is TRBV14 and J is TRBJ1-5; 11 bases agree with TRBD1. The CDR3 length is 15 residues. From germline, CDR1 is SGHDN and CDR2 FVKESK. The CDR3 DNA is TGTGCCAGCAGCCAAGGGACAGGGGGCAACCAGCCCCAGCATTTT. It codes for CASSQGTGGNQPQHF.

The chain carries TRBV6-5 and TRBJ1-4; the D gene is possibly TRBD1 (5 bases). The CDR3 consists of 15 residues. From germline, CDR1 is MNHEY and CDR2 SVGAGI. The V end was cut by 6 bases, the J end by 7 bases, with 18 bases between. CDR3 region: CASSSGGGVGEKLFF. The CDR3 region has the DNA TGTGCCAGCAGCTCTGGGGGGGGTGTTGGTGAAAAACTGTTTTTT.

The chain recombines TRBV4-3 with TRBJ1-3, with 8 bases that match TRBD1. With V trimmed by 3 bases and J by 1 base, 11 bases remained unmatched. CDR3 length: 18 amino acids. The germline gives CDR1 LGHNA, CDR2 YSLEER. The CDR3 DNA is TGCGCCAGCAGCCAGAGCGTGGGCCAGGGGGCTTCTGGAAACACCATATATTTT. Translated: CASSQSVGQGASGNTIYF.

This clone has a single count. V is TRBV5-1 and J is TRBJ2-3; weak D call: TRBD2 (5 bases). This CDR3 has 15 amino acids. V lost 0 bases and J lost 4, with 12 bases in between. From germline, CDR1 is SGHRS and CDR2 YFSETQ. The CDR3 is CASSLAAAAADTQYF. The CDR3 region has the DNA TGCGCCAGCAGCTTGGCAGCGGCGGCGGCAGATACGCAGTATTTT.

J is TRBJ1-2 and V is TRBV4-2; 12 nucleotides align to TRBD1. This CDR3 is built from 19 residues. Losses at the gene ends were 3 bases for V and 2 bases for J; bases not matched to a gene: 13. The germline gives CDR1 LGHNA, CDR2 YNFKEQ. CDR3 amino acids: CASSHSSGTGGAMNYGYTF. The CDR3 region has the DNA TGTGCCAGCAGCCATTCCTCCGGGACAGGGGGCGCCATGAACTATGGCTACACCTTC.

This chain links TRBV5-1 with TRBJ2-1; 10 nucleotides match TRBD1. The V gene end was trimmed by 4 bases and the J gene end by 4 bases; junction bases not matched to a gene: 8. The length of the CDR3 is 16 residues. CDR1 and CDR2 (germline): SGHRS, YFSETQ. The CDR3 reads CASSPRPGQGYNEQFF. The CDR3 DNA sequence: TGCGCCAGCAGCCCACGTCCGGGACAGGGGTACAATGAGCAGTTCTTC.

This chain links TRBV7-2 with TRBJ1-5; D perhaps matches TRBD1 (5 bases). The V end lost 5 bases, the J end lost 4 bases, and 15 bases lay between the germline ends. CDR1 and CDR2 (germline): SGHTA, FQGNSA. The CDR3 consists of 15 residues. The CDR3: CASSRLTGGNQPQHF. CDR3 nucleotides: TGTGCCAGCAGCCGGTTAACAGGAGGGAATCAGCCCCAGCATTTT.